The clone carrying this T cell receptor (beta chain) was observed a handful of times. The antigen is undetermined. These donors, healthy bone marrow donors, were studied. The data stem from a study of cytomegalovirus exposure and HLA in healthy donors. Study-wide context: Genetic ancestry analysis placed approximately 78% of the 400 or so donors that were genotyped in the Caucasian-associated cluster. Overall study results and limits: In vitro confirmation showed three CMV-associated chains to be CMV antigen specific. Donor immune exposure was known only as CMV serostatus.

V trimming: 3 bases; J trimming: 2 bases; junction bases outside the gene matches: 6. Germline V gene data show CDR1 as LNHDA and CDR2 as SQIVND (reference sequence). The CDR3 loop spans 15 amino acids. PCR involved 60 Vbeta and 13 Jbeta primers. Here immunoSEQ multiplex PCR was the method, and the copy in TCRdb shows in-frame clones only, minus some. The profile shows 100,000 to 150,000 clones, roughly a tenth of them singletons. V usage is TRBV19 and J usage is TRBJ1-1; TRBD1 matches 7 bases. Material for sequencing was PBMCs. This receptor was identified in a young woman in good health and CMV-seropositive. CDR3 sequence: CASSMRAGGNTEAFF. The CDR3 DNA reads as TGTGCCAGTAGTATGCGGGCAGGGGGTAACACTGAAGCTTTCTTT.